This passage covers 16 T cell receptor beta chains from one sample sequenced in a study of T cell clones after liver transplantation. Clones were sequenced by immunoSEQ multiplex PCR, and TCRdb holds only the in-frame ones, with some missing. The table lists tens of thousands of clones, about 91% of them singletons, with approximately 1% in the top ten. Sequencing was performed on CD4+ T cells from blood, taken less than 27 months after liver transplant. These TCRs come from a human patient who received a liver transplant. The T cells may come from the graft donor.

The chain couples TRBV7-2 to TRBJ1-3; D is uncertain. Trimming pared 6 bases from V and 0 bases from J, leaving 12 bases between. This CDR3 comprises 15 residues. The germline CDR1 and CDR2 sequences are SGHTA and FQGNSA. The CDR3 protein is CASSLRAPSGNTIYF. The CDR3 bases are TGTGCCAGCAGTTTAAGGGCCCCCTCTGGAAACACCATATATTTT.

V is TRBV4-3 and J is TRBJ1-2; 7 nucleotides align to TRBD1. CDR3 length equals 15 residues. Germline-derived CDR1 and CDR2 are LGHNA and YSLEER. J was trimmed by 3 bases and V by 4 bases; bases with no gene match: 8. The CDR3 is CASSPNRGHYYGYTF. In DNA form, the CDR3 reads TGCGCCAGCAGCCCCAACAGGGGCCACTACTATGGCTACACCTTC.

V gene TRBV5-1 combines with J gene TRBJ2-5, with 12 bases that match TRBD2. The CDR3 extends over 18 amino acids. Germline assignment: CDR1 SGHRS and CDR2 YFSETQ. The trim removed 1 base at V and 4 bases at J, leaving 11 bases unmatched. The CDR3 spells CASSLLAWTSGNRETQYF. The CDR3 DNA sequence: TGCGCCAGCAGCTTGCTCGCTTGGACTAGCGGGAATAGAGAGACCCAGTACTTC.

V and J are TRBV4-1 and TRBJ1-5; D may be TRBD1 (6 bases). Germline CDR1 is MGHRA and CDR2 is YSYEKL. The length of the CDR3 is 13 residues. Between the trimmed V and J ends, which lost 4 bases and 5 bases, there was a span of 9 bases. For the CDR3, the DNA is TGCGCCAGCAGCCTTGGGGGCGATCAGCCCCAGCATTTT. It translates to CASSLGGDQPQHF.

The count of this clone is one. Other DNA sequences within the sample encode an identical CDR3. J is TRBJ1-5 and V is TRBV2; 7 positions match TRBD1. Germline V CDR1 and CDR2: SNHLY, FYNNEI. Trimming took 6 bases from V and 5 from J; bases not matched to a gene: 7. The CDR3 sequence is 14 residues long. CDR3 nucleotides: TGTGCCAGCAGCGCCGACAGGGTAGATCAGCCCCAGCATTTT. It is translated as CASSADRVDQPQHF.

The V gene is TRBV7-2, the J gene TRBJ2-7; D remains unclear. The CDR3 sequence is 13 residues long. V was shortened by 4 bases and J by 6 bases, with 13 bases between the two germline ends. In germline, CDR1 is SGHTA, CDR2 FQGNSA. The CDR3 here is CASSWERLLEQYF. CDR3 DNA: TGTGCCAGCAGCTGGGAACGGTTACTCGAGCAGTACTTC.

The genes are TRBV4-1 and TRBJ1-1; TRBD1 agrees at 7 bases. CDR3 length: 15 amino acids. CDR1 is MGHRA, CDR2 YSYEKL, per germline. The ends lost 3 bases at V and 0 bases at J; junction bases unmatched: 4. The CDR3 protein is CASSHLDRVNTEAFF. DNA for the CDR3: TGCGCCAGCAGCCACCTAGACAGGGTGAACACTGAAGCTTTCTTT.

The chain uses TRBV29-1 and TRBJ2-7; D is perhaps TRBD1 (6 bases). The CDR3 consists of 15 residues. CDR1 and CDR2 (germline): SQVTM, ANQGSEA. The ends were cut back, 6 bases at V and 6 bases at J, with 24 bases in the middle. CDR3 sequence: CSVETMGAGSGEQYF. In DNA form, the CDR3 reads TGCAGCGTAGAAACAATGGGGGCAGGGTCGGGCGAGCAGTACTTC.

The V gene is TRBV19, the J gene TRBJ1-1, with a weak D call TRBD1 (5 bases). The CDR3 runs to 15 residues. Between the trimmed V and J ends, which lost 7 bases and 3 bases, there was a span of 18 bases. CDR1 is LNHDA and CDR2 is SQIVND in the germline V gene (reference sequence). CDR3 sequence reads: CASIPGGGRDTEAFF. In nucleotides, the CDR3 is TGTGCCAGTATCCCCGGTGGGGGGAGGGACACTGAAGCTTTCTTT.

This clone was counted a few times. The chain uses TRBV29-1 and TRBJ2-3, with D tentatively TRBD2 (5 bases). The ends were cut back, 4 bases at V and 0 bases at J, with 8 bases in the middle. This CDR3 contains 13 residues. Per the germline V gene, CDR1 is SQVTM and CDR2 is ANQGSEA. CDR3 nucleotides: TGCAGCGTTGGTAGCGCTAGCACAGATACGCAGTATTTT. It codes for CSVGSASTDTQYF.

The rearrangement joins TRBV7-8 to TRBJ2-1; weak D call: TRBD2 (6 bases). The germline CDR1 and CDR2 sequences are SGHVS and FQNEAQ. This CDR3 has 16 amino acids. V shed 0 bases and J shed 9 bases, with 18 bases lying between them. The CDR3 sequence: CASSLAGGHASREQFF. Written as DNA, the CDR3 is TGTGCCAGCAGCTTAGCGGGAGGTCACGCCTCGCGTGAGCAGTTCTTC. Filled out from reference TRBV7-8 and TRBJ2-1, the complete variable domain reads GAGVSQSPRYKVAKRGQDVALRCDPISGHVSLFWYQQALGQGPEFLTYFQNEAQLDKSGLPSDRFFAERPEGSVSTLKIQRTQQEDSAVYLCASSLAGGHASREQFFGPGTRLTVL.

The gene calls are TRBV5-1 and TRBJ2-5, with unresolved D. Trimming stripped 0 bases from V and 3 bases from J, with 0 bases between. Germline assignment: CDR1 SGHRS and CDR2 YFSETQ. The CDR3 loop spans 11 amino acids. For the CDR3, the DNA is TGCGCCAGCAGCTTGGAAGAGACCCAGTACTTC. Its protein is CASSLEETQYF.

The rearrangement links TRBV2 to TRBJ2-5; tentative D call: TRBD2 (5 bases). The CDR3 loop spans 15 amino acids. Trimming left V 5 bases short and J 5 bases short, with 18 bases between. The germline V gene has CDR1 SNHLY and CDR2 FYNNEI. The CDR3 is CASSTLGSSAETQYF. For the CDR3, the DNA is TGTGCCAGCAGTACCCTAGGGAGTAGCGCGGAGACCCAGTACTTC. Filled out from reference TRBV2 and TRBJ2-5, the complete variable domain reads EPEVTQTPSHQVTQMGQEVILRCVPISNHLYFYWYRQILGQKVEFLVSFYNNEISEKSEIFDDQFSVERPDGSNFTLKIRSTKLEDSAMYFCASSTLGSSAETQYFGPGTRLLVL.

The chain carries TRBV9 and TRBJ1-4; D gene uncertain. The CDR3 contains 11 residues. In germline, CDR1 is SGDLS, CDR2 YYNGEE. The CDR3 nucleotides read TGTAGCTTAGGTGCGCTTGGGAAACTGTTTTTT. This translates into CSLGALGKLFF. The full variable domain, with the rest looked up from reference TRBV9 and TRBJ1-4, is DSGVTQTPKHLITATGQRVTLRCSPRSGDLSVYWYQQSLDQGLQFLIQYYNGEERAKGNILERFSAQQFPDLHSELNLSSLELGDSALYFCSLGALGKLFFGSGTQLSVL.

The V gene is TRBV6-1, the J gene TRBJ1-5, with a possible D match to TRBD1 (6 bases). This CDR3 is built from 13 residues. Germline loops: CDR1 MNHNS, CDR2 SASEGT. V lost 4 bases, J lost 6 bases, and 10 bases lay in between. The CDR3 reads CASSGTVSQPQHF. As DNA, the CDR3 is TGTGCCAGCAGTGGGACAGTAAGTCAGCCCCAGCATTTT.

This chain joins TRBV5-1 and TRBJ2-3; no definite D call. V was cut by 0 bases and J by 4 bases, with 6 bases left in between. Germline assignment: CDR1 SGHRS and CDR2 YFSETQ. This CDR3 is 13 amino acids long. The CDR3 is CASSLADSDTQYF. The CDR3 DNA sequence: TGCGCCAGCAGCTTGGCAGATTCAGATACGCAGTATTTT.